This TCR beta chain was sequenced in a study of T-cell reconstitution after alpha-beta-depleted transplantation in children. Germline loops: CDR1 SGHTA, CDR2 FQGNSA. V was pared by 4 bases and J by 4 bases, with 9 bases of the junction left unmatched. The CDR3 loop spans 17 amino acids. Preparation of the TCRbeta library involved a method that used unique molecular identifiers. TCRdb ran MiXCR on the PCR reads and lists one entry per CDR3 protein. The sample yields almost 600,000 distinct CDR3 sequences, approximately 30% seen once. The sequence derives from a boy under three years old with Wiskott-Aldrich syndrome, due to receive a stem cell transplant. J is TRBJ2-1 and V is TRBV7-2; TRBD2 matches at 11 bases. Sequencing used PBMCs, obtained before TCRalphabeta/CD19-depleted stem cell transplant. The CDR3 spells CASSSLSGRAKYNEQFF. In DNA, the CDR3 is TGTGCCAGCAGCTCCCTTAGCGGGAGGGCCAAATACAATGAGCAGTTCTTC.